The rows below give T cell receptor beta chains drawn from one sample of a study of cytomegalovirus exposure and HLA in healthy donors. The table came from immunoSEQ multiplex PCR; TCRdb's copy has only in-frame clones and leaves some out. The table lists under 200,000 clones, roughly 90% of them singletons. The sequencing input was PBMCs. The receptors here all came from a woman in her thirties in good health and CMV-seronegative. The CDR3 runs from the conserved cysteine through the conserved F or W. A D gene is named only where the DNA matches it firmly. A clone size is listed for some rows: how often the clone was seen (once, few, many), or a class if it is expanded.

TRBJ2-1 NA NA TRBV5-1 TGCGCCACTTCGAAATCCGGGGACAATGAGCAGTTCTTC CATSKSGDNEQFF
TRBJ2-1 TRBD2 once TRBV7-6 TGTGCCAGCAGCTCATTGCGCGGCGGGAGAGAGTATGAGCAGTTCTTC CASSSLRGGREYEQFF
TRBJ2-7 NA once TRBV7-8 TGTGCCAGCAGCCCCCGACAGGCGGGGGCCAACGAGCAGTACTTC CASSPRQAGANEQYF
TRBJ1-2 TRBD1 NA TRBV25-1 TGTGCCAGCAGTGCCAGGGGGCATGGTAACTATGGCTACACCTTC CASSARGHGNYGYTF
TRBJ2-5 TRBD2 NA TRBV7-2 TGTGCCAGCAGCTTAAACCTAGCGGGGAAAGAGACCCAGTACTTC CASSLNLAGKETQYF
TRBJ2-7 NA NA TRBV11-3 TGTGCCAGCAGCTTTGGTAGCGGCTACGAGCAGTACTTC CASSFGSGYEQYF
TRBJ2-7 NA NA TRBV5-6 TGTGCCAGCAGCCCACACGCCGGGGAGCAGTACTTC CASSPHAGEQYF
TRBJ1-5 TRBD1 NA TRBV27 TGTGCCAGCAGGAAGGACAGGGGAAGCAATCAGCCCCAGCATTTT CASRKDRGSNQPQHF
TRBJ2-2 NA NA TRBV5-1 TGCGCCAGCTCCCCCCGACAGGACGGGGAGCTGTTTTTT CASSPRQDGELFF
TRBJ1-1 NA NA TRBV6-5 TGTGCCAGCAAGTATGGGCTGAACACTGAAGCTTTCTTT CASKYGLNTEAFF
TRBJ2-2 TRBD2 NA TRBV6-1 TGTGCCAGCAGTGGACTAGCTGACACCGGGGAGCTGTTTTTT CASSGLADTGELFF
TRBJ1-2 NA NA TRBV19 TGTGCCAGTAGTATTGGGCAGGGTTATGGCTACACCTTC CASSIGQGYGYTF
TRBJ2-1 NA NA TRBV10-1 TGCGCCAGCAGTGAGTCGCGCGGGTACAATGAGCAGTTCTTC CASSESRGYNEQFF
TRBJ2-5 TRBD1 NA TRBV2 TGTGCCAGCAGAGGACAGGGGGGTCAAGAGACCCAGTACTTC CASRGQGGQETQYF
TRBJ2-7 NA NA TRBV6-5 TGTGCCAGCAGTTACACGCCTGGACAGACCTACGAGCAGTACTTC CASSYTPGQTYEQYF
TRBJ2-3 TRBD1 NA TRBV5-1 TGCGCCAGCAGATCGGACAGGGGGAGAGCAGATACGCAGTATTTT CASRSDRGRADTQYF
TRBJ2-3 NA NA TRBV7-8 TGTGCCAGCAGCTTAGCGGTAGCGACTAGCACAGATACGCAGTATTTT CASSLAVATSTDTQYF
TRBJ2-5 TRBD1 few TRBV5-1 TGCGCCAGCAGCTCGGGACAGGGAACACAAGAGACCCAGTACTTC CASSSGQGTQETQYF
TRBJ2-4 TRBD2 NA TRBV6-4 TGTGCCAGGGGAGGGGCGGGGTGTTACTTC CARGGAGCYF
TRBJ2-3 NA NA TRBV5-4 TGTGCCAGCAGGGATGAGGGGGTTGGGACAGATACGCAGTATTTT CASRDEGVGTDTQYF
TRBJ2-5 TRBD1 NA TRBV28 TGTGCCAGCAGCCGACCCGGACAGGGACAAGAGACCCAGTACTTC CASSRPGQGQETQYF
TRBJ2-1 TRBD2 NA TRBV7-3 TGTGCCAGCAGCTTAGGGACTAGCGACTACAATGAGCAGTTCTTC CASSLGTSDYNEQFF
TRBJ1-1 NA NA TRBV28 TGTGCCAGCAGTTCCACAGGGCTCACTGAAGCTTTCTTT CASSSTGLTEAFF
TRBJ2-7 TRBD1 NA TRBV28 TGTGCCAGCAGTTTGAGTCAGGGGGCCAACTACGAGCAGTACTTC CASSLSQGANYEQYF
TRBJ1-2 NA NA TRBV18 TGTGCCAGCTCACCACGGAGCGGGGGCGGCTATGGCTACACCTTC CASSPRSGGGYGYTF